This TCR beta chain appears in the sequencing data of a study of regulatory T cells in long-lasting Graves disease. CDR3 regions were amplified by Arm-PCR using iRepertoire HTBI primers to build TCR beta libraries. Each CDR3 protein gets one entry after TCRdb re-called the multiplex PCR reads with MiXCR. Of about 310,000 distinct CDR3 sequences listed, around 21% are singletons. Time point of the sample: persistent/refractory GD, antithyroid drugs over 5 years with positive TRAb. PBMCs provided the RNA from which the TCR library was made. The TCR was taken from a female donor with Graves disease. The sample here was peripheral blood mononuclear cells (PBMCs), taken when the disease was refractory, from a patient treated with antithyroid drugs.

The CDR3 DNA sequence: TGTGCCAGCAGCTTGGATAGCGGGCGCTCCTACAATGAGCAGTTCTTC. Its translation: CASSLDSGRSYNEQFF. The chain combines TRBV7-2 with TRBJ2-1; TRBD2 agrees at 7 bases. The length of the CDR3 is 16 residues. V dropped 3 bases and J dropped 0; count of bases not matched to a gene: 5. Germline CDR1 is SGHTA and CDR2 is FQGNSA.